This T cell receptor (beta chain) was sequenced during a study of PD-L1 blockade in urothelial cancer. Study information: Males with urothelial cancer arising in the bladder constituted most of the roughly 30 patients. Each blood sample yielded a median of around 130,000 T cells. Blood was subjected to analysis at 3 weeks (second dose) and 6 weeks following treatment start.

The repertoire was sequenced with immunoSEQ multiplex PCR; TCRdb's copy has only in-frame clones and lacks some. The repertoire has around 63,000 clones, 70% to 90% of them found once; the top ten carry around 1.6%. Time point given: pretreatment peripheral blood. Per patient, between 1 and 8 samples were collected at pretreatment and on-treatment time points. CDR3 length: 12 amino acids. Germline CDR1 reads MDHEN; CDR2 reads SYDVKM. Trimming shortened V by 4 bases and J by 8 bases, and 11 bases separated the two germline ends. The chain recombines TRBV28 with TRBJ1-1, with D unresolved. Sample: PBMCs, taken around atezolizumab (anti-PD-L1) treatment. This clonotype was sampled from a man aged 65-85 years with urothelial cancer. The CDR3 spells CASSSDQAEAFF. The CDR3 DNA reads TGTGCCAGCAGTTCGGATCAGGCCGAAGCTTTCTTT.